This is a list of T cell receptor beta chains from one sample in a study of beta chain features in type 1 diabetes. Method: immunoSEQ multiplex PCR; TCRdb's copy keeps in-frame clones and lacks some. Counted here are hundreds of thousands of clones, approximately 28% occurring once; the ten biggest clones make up 0.065%. What was sequenced was naive CD4+ T cells from blood. The receptors originated from a man aged 18 to 29 in good health. Each CDR3 is given with its conserved first and last residue. A D gene is named only where the DNA matches it firmly. Clone size is not always given. Where it is, it says once, few, many or a class for expanded clones.

clone size: -
D gene: -
V gene: TRBV9
J gene: TRBJ2-1
CDR3 length: 16
CDR3 DNA: TGTGCCAGCAGCGAGAGAGCTGTCAGCTCCTACAATGAGCAGTTCTTC
CDR3 protein: CASSERAVSSYNEQFF

clone size: few
D gene: -
V gene: TRBV27
J gene: TRBJ2-2
CDR3 length: 14
CDR3 DNA: TGTGCCAGCAGTTTAGTGCGGGGAACCGGGGAGCTGTTTTTT
CDR3 protein: CASSLVRGTGELFF

clone size: once
D gene: -
V gene: TRBV28
J gene: TRBJ2-7
CDR3 length: 13
CDR3 DNA: TGTGCCAGCAGTCCCTCCGGGACCTACGAGCAGTACTTC
CDR3 protein: CASSPSGTYEQYF

clone size: -
D gene: -
V gene: TRBV6-5
J gene: TRBJ1-1
CDR3 length: 14
CDR3 DNA: TGTGCCAGCAGCCGTGGATGGGTGAACACTGAAGCTTTCTTT
CDR3 protein: CASSRGWVNTEAFF

clone size: few
D gene: TRBD1
V gene: TRBV4-3
J gene: TRBJ2-1
CDR3 length: 13
CDR3 DNA: TGCGCCAGCAGCCGAGATGGACAGGGACCTCAGTTCTTC
CDR3 protein: CASSRDGQGPQFF

clone size: few
D gene: -
V gene: TRBV30
J gene: TRBJ1-1
CDR3 length: 13
CDR3 DNA: TGTGCCTGGAGTGTTAGGGGGGACACTGAAGCTTTCTTT
CDR3 protein: CAWSVRGDTEAFF

clone size: -
D gene: -
V gene: TRBV5-1
J gene: TRBJ2-7
CDR3 length: 13
CDR3 DNA: TGCGCCAGCAGCATAACAGGGAGCTACGAGCAGTACTTC
CDR3 protein: CASSITGSYEQYF

clone size: few
D gene: -
V gene: TRBV29-1
J gene: TRBJ1-4
CDR3 length: 15
CDR3 DNA: TGCAGCGTTGAGGTCTTCGGCCAGCCGGGTGGAAAACTGTTTTTT
CDR3 protein: CSVEVFGQPGGKLFF

clone size: -
D gene: -
V gene: TRBV10-3
J gene: TRBJ2-7
CDR3 length: 13
CDR3 DNA: TGTGCCATCAAGGAGACTGCCTCCTACGAGCAGTACTTC
CDR3 protein: CAIKETASYEQYF

clone size: -
D gene: -
V gene: TRBV16
J gene: TRBJ2-3
CDR3 length: 17
CDR3 DNA: TGTGCCAGCAGCCAAGGAACAGTTCGGTTAAGCACAGATACGCAGTATTTT
CDR3 protein: CASSQGTVRLSTDTQYF

clone size: -
D gene: -
V gene: TRBV9
J gene: TRBJ2-5
CDR3 length: 14
CDR3 DNA: TGTGCCAGCAGCGTAGATCCTGACTCGGAGACCCAGTACTTC
CDR3 protein: CASSVDPDSETQYF

clone size: few
D gene: -
V gene: TRBV13
J gene: TRBJ2-1
CDR3 length: 15
CDR3 DNA: TGTGCCAGCAGCGCAGACAGGAGCTCCTACAATGAGCAGTTCTTC
CDR3 protein: CASSADRSSYNEQFF

clone size: -
D gene: -
V gene: TRBV11-2
J gene: TRBJ2-5
CDR3 length: 14
CDR3 DNA: TGTGCCAGCAACTTTCAGCCGGGAGTGGAGACCCAGTACTTC
CDR3 protein: CASNFQPGVETQYF

clone size: -
D gene: -
V gene: TRBV5-1
J gene: TRBJ2-2
CDR3 length: 13
CDR3 DNA: TGCGCCAGCAGCACCTCGAACACCGGGGAGCTGTTTTTT
CDR3 protein: CASSTSNTGELFF

clone size: few
D gene: TRBD2
V gene: TRBV18
J gene: TRBJ2-1
CDR3 length: 14
CDR3 DNA: TGTGCCAGCTCCCGTAGCGGGAGGGACAATGAGCAGTTCTTC
CDR3 protein: CASSRSGRDNEQFF

clone size: -
D gene: TRBD1
V gene: TRBV9
J gene: TRBJ1-2
CDR3 length: 15
CDR3 DNA: TGTGCCAGCAGCGTGGATCCCGGGACAGGGTATGGCTACACCTTC
CDR3 protein: CASSVDPGTGYGYTF

clone size: few
D gene: TRBD1
V gene: TRBV30
J gene: TRBJ2-6
CDR3 length: 18
CDR3 DNA: TGTGCCTGGAGCCCCCCGACAGGGCCCCTACCTGGGGCCAACGTCCTGACTTTC
CDR3 protein: CAWSPPTGPLPGANVLTF

clone size: -
D gene: -
V gene: TRBV30
J gene: TRBJ2-5
CDR3 length: 13
CDR3 DNA: TGTGCCAGCGACTTTAGCCCCCAAGAGACCCAGTACTTC
CDR3 protein: CASDFSPQETQYF

clone size: -
D gene: -
V gene: TRBV5-6
J gene: TRBJ2-1
CDR3 length: 16
CDR3 DNA: TGTGCCAGCAGCTGGGGCATTGGGGACACGTGGAATGAGCAGTTCTTC
CDR3 protein: CASSWGIGDTWNEQFF

clone size: -
D gene: TRBD2
V gene: TRBV5-4
J gene: TRBJ2-3
CDR3 length: 13
CDR3 DNA: TGTGCCCTACGGGACTACGCTATTGATACGCAGTATTTT
CDR3 protein: CALRDYAIDTQYF

clone size: -
D gene: -
V gene: TRBV30
J gene: TRBJ2-7
CDR3 length: 13
CDR3 DNA: TGTGCCTGGAGGGGACACTGGACCTACGAGCAGTACTTC
CDR3 protein: CAWRGHWTYEQYF

clone size: few
D gene: TRBD2
V gene: TRBV9
J gene: TRBJ2-5
CDR3 length: 14
CDR3 DNA: TGTGCCAGCAGCGTAGAACTAGCGAGAGAGACCCAGTACTTC
CDR3 protein: CASSVELARETQYF

clone size: -
D gene: TRBD1
V gene: TRBV30
J gene: TRBJ1-2
CDR3 length: 13
CDR3 DNA: TGTGCCTGGATAGCGGACAGGGGCTATGGCTACACCTTC
CDR3 protein: CAWIADRGYGYTF

clone size: -
D gene: -
V gene: TRBV6-6
J gene: TRBJ1-5
CDR3 length: 12
CDR3 DNA: TGTGCCAGCAGTTACAGGTTACAGCCCCAGCATTTT
CDR3 protein: CASSYRLQPQHF

clone size: -
D gene: -
V gene: TRBV6-1
J gene: TRBJ1-1
CDR3 length: 12
CDR3 DNA: TGTGCCAGCAGTGCGACAGATACTGAAGCTTTCTTT
CDR3 protein: CASSATDTEAFF

clone size: few
D gene: -
V gene: TRBV6-4
J gene: TRBJ2-4
CDR3 length: 16
CDR3 DNA: TGTGCCAGCAGCGGAAGGGCACAGCTAGCCAAAAACATTCAGTACTTC
CDR3 protein: CASSGRAQLAKNIQYF

clone size: few
D gene: TRBD1
V gene: TRBV29-1
J gene: TRBJ1-1
CDR3 length: 12
CDR3 DNA: TGCAGCGGTGACAGGGTGAACACTGAAGCTTTCTTT
CDR3 protein: CSGDRVNTEAFF

clone size: -
D gene: TRBD1
V gene: TRBV10-3
J gene: TRBJ2-1
CDR3 length: 14
CDR3 DNA: TGTGCCATCAGTGGCGGGACAGGGGCCCTACTGACGTTCTTC
CDR3 protein: CAISGGTGALLTFF

clone size: once
D gene: -
V gene: TRBV15
J gene: TRBJ1-2
CDR3 length: 16
CDR3 DNA: TGTGCCACCAGCAGAGATCGAAGCCTGGGTTCCTATGGCTACACCTTC
CDR3 protein: CATSRDRSLGSYGYTF

clone size: few
D gene: TRBD2
V gene: TRBV4-2
J gene: TRBJ2-1
CDR3 length: 16
CDR3 DNA: TGTGCCAGCAGCCAAGATTACGGGACTAGTACGAATGAGCAGTTCTTC
CDR3 protein: CASSQDYGTSTNEQFF

clone size: -
D gene: -
V gene: TRBV15
J gene: TRBJ2-3
CDR3 length: 12
CDR3 DNA: TGTGCCACCAGCAGTCACACAGATACGCAGTATTTT
CDR3 protein: CATSSHTDTQYF

clone size: few
D gene: -
V gene: TRBV19
J gene: TRBJ2-2
CDR3 length: 12
CDR3 DNA: TGTGCCAGTAGTATAGCGGGAATAGCGCTGTTTTTT
CDR3 protein: CASSIAGIALFF

clone size: -
D gene: -
V gene: TRBV7-9
J gene: TRBJ2-4
CDR3 length: 15
CDR3 DNA: TGTGCCAGCAGCCCCCAAGGAGGGTCAGGGGACATTCAGTACTTC
CDR3 protein: CASSPQGGSGDIQYF

clone size: -
D gene: -
V gene: TRBV4-3
J gene: TRBJ1-2
CDR3 length: 15
CDR3 DNA: TGCGCCAGCAGCCAAGTCTCAGCTCTGGGCTATGGCTACACCTTC
CDR3 protein: CASSQVSALGYGYTF

clone size: -
D gene: TRBD1
V gene: TRBV29-1
J gene: TRBJ2-7
CDR3 length: 13
CDR3 DNA: TGCAGCGTTGGGACAGGGGAACCCTACGAGCAGTACTTC
CDR3 protein: CSVGTGEPYEQYF

clone size: -
D gene: -
V gene: TRBV5-1
J gene: TRBJ2-1
CDR3 length: 13
CDR3 DNA: TGCGCCTCCTCCCGGGGGTCCTACAATGAGCAGTTCTTC
CDR3 protein: CASSRGSYNEQFF

clone size: few
D gene: TRBD1
V gene: TRBV30
J gene: TRBJ2-1
CDR3 length: 14
CDR3 DNA: TGTGCCTGGACCCGGGACAGAACAGACAATGAGCAGTTCTTC
CDR3 protein: CAWTRDRTDNEQFF

clone size: few
D gene: -
V gene: TRBV5-1
J gene: TRBJ2-5
CDR3 length: 15
CDR3 DNA: TGCGCCAGCAGCTTGTCCAGCGGCGTCCGGGAGACCCAGTACTTC
CDR3 protein: CASSLSSGVRETQYF

clone size: few
D gene: -
V gene: TRBV5-1
J gene: TRBJ2-3
CDR3 length: 14
CDR3 DNA: TGCGCCAGCAGCTTTTCCGGGAGCACAGATACGCAGTATTTT
CDR3 protein: CASSFSGSTDTQYF

clone size: few
D gene: -
V gene: TRBV30
J gene: TRBJ2-1
CDR3 length: 18
CDR3 DNA: TGTGCCTGGAGGGGAGGCGCGGGGACGCCCCCGAACTACAATGAGCAGTTCTTC
CDR3 protein: CAWRGGAGTPPNYNEQFF

clone size: -
D gene: TRBD1
V gene: TRBV29-1
J gene: TRBJ2-3
CDR3 length: 14
CDR3 DNA: TGCAGCGTCTTAGGGACAGCAAGGACAGATACGCAGTATTTT
CDR3 protein: CSVLGTARTDTQYF

clone size: -
D gene: -
V gene: TRBV25-1
J gene: TRBJ2-7
CDR3 length: 15
CDR3 DNA: TGTGCCAGCAGTGAGGCGGCAGGGGTCCCCTACGAGCAGTACTTC
CDR3 protein: CASSEAAGVPYEQYF

clone size: -
D gene: -
V gene: TRBV2
J gene: TRBJ1-1
CDR3 length: 14
CDR3 DNA: TGTGCCAGCAGATCCAGGATACCGAACACTGAAGCTTTCTTT
CDR3 protein: CASRSRIPNTEAFF

clone size: few
D gene: TRBD2
V gene: TRBV7-9
J gene: TRBJ2-1
CDR3 length: 15
CDR3 DNA: TGTGCCAGCAGCTCCGGGACTAGCTCCTACAATGAGCAGTTCTTC
CDR3 protein: CASSSGTSSYNEQFF

clone size: few
D gene: -
V gene: TRBV29-1
J gene: TRBJ2-7
CDR3 length: 12
CDR3 DNA: TGCAGCGTCGGACCAAGGGTGGGGGAGCAGTACTTC
CDR3 protein: CSVGPRVGEQYF

clone size: -
D gene: -
V gene: TRBV30
J gene: TRBJ2-4
CDR3 length: 13
CDR3 DNA: TGTGCCTGGGGCCGCTTTGACAAAAACATTCAGTACTTC
CDR3 protein: CAWGRFDKNIQYF

clone size: -
D gene: TRBD1
V gene: TRBV7-9
J gene: TRBJ2-1
CDR3 length: 17
CDR3 DNA: TGTGCCAGCAGCTACCCAGGGGGTGCCAGCTCCTACAATGAGCAGTTCTTC
CDR3 protein: CASSYPGGASSYNEQFF

clone size: few
D gene: -
V gene: TRBV7-9
J gene: TRBJ1-1
CDR3 length: 17
CDR3 DNA: TGTGCCAGCAGCTTAGCTACGGGGGCCCTGGGGGGCACTGAAGCTTTCTTT
CDR3 protein: CASSLATGALGGTEAFF

clone size: few
D gene: TRBD1
V gene: TRBV27
J gene: TRBJ1-1
CDR3 length: 15
CDR3 DNA: TGTGCCAGCAGTTTATCTGGTCACAGGGGCGAGAAAGCTTTCTTT
CDR3 protein: CASSLSGHRGEKAFF

clone size: -
D gene: -
V gene: TRBV30
J gene: TRBJ1-1
CDR3 length: 13
CDR3 DNA: TGTGCCTGGAGTCCAGGGAGGCGGACTGAAGCTTTCTTT
CDR3 protein: CAWSPGRRTEAFF

clone size: -
D gene: -
V gene: TRBV30
J gene: TRBJ2-7
CDR3 length: 14
CDR3 DNA: TGTGCCTGGCGACACCAGGGGACTACCTACGAGCAGTACTTC
CDR3 protein: CAWRHQGTTYEQYF

clone size: -
D gene: TRBD2
V gene: TRBV28
J gene: TRBJ2-7
CDR3 length: 15
CDR3 DNA: TGTGCCAGCAGACCTGGACTAGCGGGAGCCAACGAGCAGTACTTC
CDR3 protein: CASRPGLAGANEQYF

clone size: -
D gene: -
V gene: TRBV28
J gene: TRBJ2-4
CDR3 length: 16
CDR3 DNA: TGTGCCAGCAGTTTTCACGCGACAGAAGCCAAAAACATTCAGTACTTC
CDR3 protein: CASSFHATEAKNIQYF

clone size: -
D gene: -
V gene: TRBV25-1
J gene: TRBJ1-5
CDR3 length: 16
CDR3 DNA: TGTGCCAGCAGTGAACCCTCCGGGGTGGGTGATCGGCCCCAGCATTTT
CDR3 protein: CASSEPSGVGDRPQHF

clone size: few
D gene: TRBD1
V gene: TRBV9
J gene: TRBJ1-2
CDR3 length: 16
CDR3 DNA: TGTGCCAGCAGCGTAGGGGCCGGGACAGACTACTATGGCTACACCTTC
CDR3 protein: CASSVGAGTDYYGYTF

clone size: few
D gene: TRBD2
V gene: TRBV5-1
J gene: TRBJ2-7
CDR3 length: 17
CDR3 DNA: TGCGCCAGCAGCTTGGTTTCTAGCGGGATTCAGTACCCCGAGCAGTACTTC
CDR3 protein: CASSLVSSGIQYPEQYF

clone size: -
D gene: -
V gene: TRBV30
J gene: TRBJ1-2
CDR3 length: 10
CDR3 DNA: TGTGCCCTGGCGGACTATGGCTACACCTTC
CDR3 protein: CALADYGYTF

clone size: once
D gene: TRBD2
V gene: TRBV7-8
J gene: TRBJ2-1
CDR3 length: 18
CDR3 DNA: TGTGCCAGCAGCCACAGGACTAGCGGGAGTCGGTCCTACAATGAGCAGTTCTTC
CDR3 protein: CASSHRTSGSRSYNEQFF

clone size: -
D gene: -
V gene: TRBV7-3
J gene: TRBJ2-2
CDR3 length: 15
CDR3 DNA: TGTGCCAGCAGCTTAGGGGGTTCGAACACCGGGGAGCTGTTTTTT
CDR3 protein: CASSLGGSNTGELFF

clone size: -
D gene: -
V gene: TRBV29-1
J gene: TRBJ2-6
CDR3 length: 13
CDR3 DNA: TGCAGCGTGTACAGGTCTGGGGCCAACGTCCTGACTTTC
CDR3 protein: CSVYRSGANVLTF